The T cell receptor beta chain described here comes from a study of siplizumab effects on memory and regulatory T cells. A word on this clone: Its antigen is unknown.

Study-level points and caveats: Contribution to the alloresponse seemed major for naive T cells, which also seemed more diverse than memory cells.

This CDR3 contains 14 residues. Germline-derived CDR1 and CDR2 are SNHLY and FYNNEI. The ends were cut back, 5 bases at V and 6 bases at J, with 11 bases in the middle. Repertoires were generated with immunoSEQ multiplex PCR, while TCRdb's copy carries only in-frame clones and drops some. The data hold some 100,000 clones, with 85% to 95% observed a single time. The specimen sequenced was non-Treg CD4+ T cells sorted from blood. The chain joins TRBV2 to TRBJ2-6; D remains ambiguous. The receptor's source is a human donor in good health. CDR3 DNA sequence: TGTGCCAGCAGTTCTTCACCGGAGGCCAACGTCCTGACTTTC. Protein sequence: CASSSSPEANVLTF. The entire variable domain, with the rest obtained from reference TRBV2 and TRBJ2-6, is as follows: EPEVTQTPSHQVTQMGQEVILRCVPISNHLYFYWYRQILGQKVEFLVSFYNNEISEKSEIFDDQFSVERPDGSNFTLKIRSTKLEDSAMYFCASSSSPEANVLTFGAGSRLTVL.